This paragraph reports one T cell receptor beta chain. This specimen belongs to a study of identical twins. Germline-derived CDR1 and CDR2 are SGHRS and YFSETQ. This CDR3 contains 16 residues. V was clipped by 4 bases and J by 2 bases; unmatched bases: 8. TCRdb ran MiXCR on the 5' RACE reads and lists one entry per CDR3 protein. The sample holds fewer than 800,000 distinct CDR3 sequences; about 7.6% are singletons and the top ten take approximately 1.5%. These data also featured in a second study, about yellow fever vaccine responses in identical twins.

Input material: PBMCs. The receptor's source is a woman aged 18 to 35 in good health. The rearrangement uses TRBV5-1 and TRBJ2-2, with 7 positions matching TRBD2. CDR3 region: CASSLRTGGNTGELFF. CDR3 coding DNA: TGCGCCAGCAGCCTACGGACGGGAGGTAACACCGGGGAGCTGTTTTTT.